Given below is one TCR beta chain in context. The antigen is unknown. The sample comes from a study of siplizumab effects on memory and regulatory T cells. Trimming at V came to 4 bases and at J to 1 base, leaving 7 bases not matched to a gene. The CDR3 length is 15 residues. Sequencing was performed with immunoSEQ multiplex PCR; in TCRdb, only in-frame clones are kept and a portion is missing. The sample contains about 62,000 clones, approximately 79% of which appear only once. Broader study findings: Only a minor fraction of alloreactive clones mapped to unstimulated subsets.

Material: memory CD4+ T cells sorted from blood. The clonotype originates from a human donor in good health. V is TRBV5-3 and J is TRBJ1-2; 7 bases agree with TRBD1. TRBV5-3 is reported as an ORF; its role is uncertain. The DNA of the CDR3 is TGTGCCAGAAGCGGCCGGGACAGACGTAACTATGGCTACACCTTC. Translation: CARSGRDRRNYGYTF.